The 2 T cell receptor beta chains below were found in one sample sequenced in a study of blood T cell repertoires in COVID-19. Sequenced by immunoSEQ multiplex PCR; TCRdb stores in-frame clones only, minus some. Among 200,000 to 250,000 clones listed, 65% to 85% were seen once. The source material was peripheral blood. These receptors all stem from a woman aged 25 to 45 with COVID-19, enrolled during active disease.

A single count supports this clone. The chain couples TRBV5-1 to TRBJ2-5; possible D gene TRBD2, 5 bases. This CDR3 spans 15 amino acids. V gave up 0 bases and J gave up 0 bases, with 9 bases separating them. Germline assignment: CDR1 SGHRS and CDR2 YFSETQ. The CDR3 loop reads CASSLVGENQETQYF. Here the CDR3 DNA reads TGCGCCAGCAGCTTGGTTGGGGAGAACCAAGAGACCCAGTACTTC.

The chain links TRBV7-8 to TRBJ1-2, with D maybe TRBD1 (6 bases). V was pared by 3 bases and J by 8 bases, with 13 bases between. The CDR3 is made up of 13 amino acids. The germline V gene encodes CDR1 SGHVS and CDR2 FQNEAQ. The CDR3 sequence is CASSLATGSGYTF. The DNA of the CDR3 is TGTGCCAGCAGCTTGGCTACAGGGTCGGGCTACACCTTC.